This TCR beta chain comes out of a study of cytomegalovirus exposure and HLA in healthy donors. Regarding the study as a whole: A cluster of highly shared sequence variants was likely a sequencing artifact. Earlier findings revealed that most TCR beta V segments proved productive either about 87% or about 30% of the time.

A multiplex PCR was run with 60 Vbeta primers and 13 Jbeta primers. Generated by immunoSEQ multiplex PCR, the TCRdb table keeps only in-frame clones and is missing some. The sample lists over 100,000 clones, 60% to 85% seen once, with 1.3% in the top ten. As regards this clone: What it recognizes is unknown.

The source of this sequence is a woman in her thirties or forties in good health and CMV-seronegative. The sequenced material came from PBMCs.

CDR3 loop: CASSQTGGFYGYTF. The CDR3 bases are TGTGCCAGCAGCCAAACAGGGGGCTTCTATGGCTACACCTTC. The chain carries TRBV7-9 and TRBJ1-2, with 9 bases aligning to TRBD1. V lost 5 bases, J lost 4 bases, and 5 bases stayed unmatched. The CDR3 is 14 residues long. In germline, CDR1 is SEHNR, CDR2 FQNEAQ (reference sequence).